This T cell receptor beta chain was found in a study of T cell repertoires in cytomegalovirus infection. Details on this clonotype: Its antigen is not known.

TCRdb re-derived calls from the reads in MiXCR, one entry per CDR3 protein. The table records about 770,000 distinct CDR3 sequences, 25% to 30% of them present only once. The sequences come from cultured CD8+ T cells from PBMCs, collected from culture after CMV antigen stimulation. This receptor was obtained from a human donor in good health (CMV status not recorded). Some clones in this sample may be carry-over from other donors' samples.

The CDR3 DNA sequence: TGTGCCAGCAGTACCCACAGGAGTTCCTACGAGCAGTACTTC. It specifies CASSTHRSSYEQYF. V and J are TRBV27 and TRBJ2-7, with D tentatively TRBD1 (5 bases). This CDR3 spans 14 amino acids. Germline V CDR1 and CDR2: MNHEY, SMNVEV (reference sequence). Deletions cut 5 bases from V and 1 base from J, with 12 bases between.